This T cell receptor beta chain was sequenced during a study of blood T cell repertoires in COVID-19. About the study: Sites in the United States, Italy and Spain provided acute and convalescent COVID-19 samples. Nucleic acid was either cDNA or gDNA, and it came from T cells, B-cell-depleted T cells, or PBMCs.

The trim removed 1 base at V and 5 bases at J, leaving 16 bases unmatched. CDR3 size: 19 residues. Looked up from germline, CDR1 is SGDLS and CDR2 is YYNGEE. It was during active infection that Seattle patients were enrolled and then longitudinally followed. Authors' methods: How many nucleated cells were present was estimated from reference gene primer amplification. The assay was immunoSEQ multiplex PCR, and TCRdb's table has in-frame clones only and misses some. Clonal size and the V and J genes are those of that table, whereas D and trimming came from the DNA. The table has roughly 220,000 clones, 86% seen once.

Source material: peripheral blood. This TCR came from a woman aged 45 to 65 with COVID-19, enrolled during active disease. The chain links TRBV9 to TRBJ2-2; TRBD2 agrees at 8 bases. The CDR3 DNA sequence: TGTGCCAGCAGCGTAATCCCCGGGGGAGCGGGGGTGAGGACCGGGGAGCTGTTTTTT. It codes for CASSVIPGGAGVRTGELFF.